This TCR beta chain was captured in a study of shared clonotypes between healthy human individuals. Study-level information: For every donor, three CD4 naive, three CD4 memory, two CD8 naive and one CD8 memory plates were used. Findings and caveats of the study: Shared clonotypes: about 5.3% naive CD4, around 3.7% naive CD8, about 2.5% memory CD4, around 0.4% memory CD8. Larger richness was generally estimated for naive than memory subsets.

Germline trimming cut 4 bases from V and 6 bases from J; bases unmatched to any gene: 5. The CDR3 contains 15 residues. Germline V gene data show CDR1 as SGHDT and CDR2 as YYEEEE. The repertoire was sequenced with immunoSEQ multiplex PCR; TCRdb's copy has only in-frame clones and lacks some. The sample contains over 2 million clones, around 95% of which appear only once. CD45RA+ naive and CD45RA-negative memory subsets were separated from CD4+ cells. A single count supports this clone. No antigen is known for it. J is TRBJ2-1 and V is TRBV5-6; 12 bases fit TRBD2. Input material: naive CD4+ T cells sorted from blood. Described subset: CD45RA+ positively selected. The clonotype was recovered from a man between 18 and 29 years old in good health. Written as DNA, the CDR3 is TGTGCCAGCAGCAACGGACTAGCGGGAATCAATGAGCAGTTCTTC. Protein product: CASSNGLAGINEQFF.